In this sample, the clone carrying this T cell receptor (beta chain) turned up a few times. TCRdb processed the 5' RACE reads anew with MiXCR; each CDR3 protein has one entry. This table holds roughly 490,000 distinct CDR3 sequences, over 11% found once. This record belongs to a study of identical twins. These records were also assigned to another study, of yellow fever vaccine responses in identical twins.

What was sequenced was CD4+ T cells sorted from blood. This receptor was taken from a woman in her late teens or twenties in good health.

The CDR3 DNA is TGTGCCAGCCGCCTCGGGGGAGCCTTCCTCTACGAGCAGTACTTC. Translating gives CASRLGGAFLYEQYF. The chain is built from TRBV6-1 and TRBJ2-7; D might be TRBD2 (6 bases). The CDR3 is 15 residues long. Trimming left V 8 bases short and J 3 bases short, with 20 bases between. Germline values: CDR1 MNHNS, CDR2 SASEGT.